The sequence of this T cell receptor beta chain was determined in a study of OX40 agonist ivuxolimab in advanced cancers. Study information: Patients took ivuxolimab, an agonistic anti-OX40 (CD134) antibody.

Sequencing was performed with immunoSEQ multiplex PCR; in TCRdb, only in-frame clones are kept and a portion is missing. The sample lists tens of thousands of clones, about 89% occurring once. V was pared by 3 bases and J by 0 bases, with 7 bases between. The CDR3 sequence is 14 residues long. Germline CDR1 is KGHSH and CDR2 is LQKENI. This clone was observed once. This chain uses TRBV18 with TRBJ2-3; D is unclear. The sequence derives from an adult with an advanced solid tumor such as melanoma, head and neck, liver or kidney cancer. The source material was CD4+ or CD8+ T cells sorted from blood, sampled in a trial of the OX40 agonist ivuxolimab. The CDR3 DNA follows: TGTGCCAGCTCACCCTGGGCGAGCACAGATACGCAGTATTTT. The encoded protein is CASSPWASTDTQYF.